The table lists the clone carrying this TCR beta chain with many counts. Antigen unknown. This sample was included in a study of T cells after yellow fever vaccination. Whole-study findings and limits: The booster saw the reappearance of most primary-vaccination clones (roughly 97% CD4, around 88% CD8).

TCRdb reanalysed the 5' RACE reads using MiXCR and keeps one entry per CDR3 protein. The table includes 300,000 to 350,000 distinct CDR3 sequences, approximately 4.3% detected once. This TCR derives from a man between 18 and 35 years old who received the YFV17D yellow fever vaccine. The specimen was PBMCs, collected 15 days after the yellow fever booster vaccination.

In DNA, the CDR3 is TGTGCCAGCAGGGATCGGCATAACGCTGGCTACACCTTC. This gives the protein CASRDRHNAGYTF. The chain couples TRBV12-3 or TRBV12-4 to TRBJ1-2; D uncertain. With 6 bases removed from V and 7 bases from J, the gap between germline ends came to 15 bases. There are 13 residues in the CDR3.